These T cell receptor beta chains were read from a single sample in a study of cytomegalovirus exposure and HLA in healthy donors. Produced via immunoSEQ multiplex PCR; TCRdb's table is partial and in-frame only. This table has 100,000 to 150,000 clones, over 65% appearing once. What was sequenced was PBMCs. The source is a man aged 18 to 30 in good health and CMV-seronegative. Each CDR3 is given with its conserved first and last residue. Fields, in order: CDR3 protein, CDR3 DNA, D gene, J gene, clone size, V gene. A D gene is named only where the DNA matches it firmly. Size is stated for part of the rows, as once, few or many counts, or as a class when the clone is expanded.

CASSLGGDSPLHF,TGCGCCAGCAGCTTGGGGGGCGATTCACCCCTCCACTTT,.,TRBJ1-6,.,TRBV5-1
CASSSLSQGRTEAFF,TGTGCCAGTAGTTCCTTATCTCAGGGAAGGACTGAAGCTTTCTTT,.,TRBJ1-1,.,TRBV19
CASKPGGAGTDTQYF,TGTGCCAGCAAACCCGGGGGGGCCGGCACAGATACGCAGTATTTT,TRBD2,TRBJ2-3,once,TRBV10-3
CSSSSSTQGVEKLFF,TGTTCCAGCAGCTCATCTACCCAGGGCGTGGAAAAACTGTTTTTT,.,TRBJ1-4,.,TRBV7-9
CASSTGTGSPYEQYF,TGTGCCAGCAGTACCGGGACAGGGTCTCCGTACGAGCAGTACTTC,TRBD1,TRBJ2-7,.,TRBV6-6
CAISDLGGANEQYF,TGTGCCATCAGCGACTTGGGGGGGGCTAACGAGCAGTACTTC,.,TRBJ2-7,.,TRBV10-3
CASSSGGAYTGELFF,TGTGCCAGCAGTAGCGGGGGGGCGTACACCGGGGAGCTGTTTTTT,TRBD2,TRBJ2-2,.,TRBV2
CASSRWKGVDGYTF,TGTGCCAGTAGTAGGTGGAAAGGGGTGGATGGCTACACCTTC,.,TRBJ1-2,.,TRBV19
CASSFLVTGGGTEAFF,TGTGCCAGTAGTTTCCTCGTGACAGGGGGAGGCACTGAAGCTTTCTTT,TRBD1,TRBJ1-1,.,TRBV19
CASSQDTGTYEQFF,TGCGCCAGCAGCCAAGATACCGGGACATATGAGCAGTTCTTC,.,TRBJ2-1,.,TRBV4-1
CASSYSQGPGQPQHF,TGTGCCAGCAGTTACAGTCAGGGGCCCGGTCAGCCCCAGCATTTT,.,TRBJ1-5,.,TRBV6-5
CASSIGQGRAGANVLTF,TGTGCCAGTAGTATTGGACAGGGTCGGGCTGGGGCCAACGTCCTGACTTTC,TRBD1,TRBJ2-6,.,TRBV19
CASSPGQGGYGYTF,TGTGCCTCCTCCCCGGGACAGGGGGGCTATGGCTACACCTTC,TRBD1,TRBJ1-2,.,TRBV5-8
CASSPRWEAISPQHF,TGTGCCAGCAGCCCCCGTTGGGAGGCAATCAGCCCCCAGCATTTT,.,TRBJ1-5,.,TRBV6-1
CASSSPGQMNTEAFF,TGTGCCAGCAGTTCCCCGGGACAGATGAACACTGAAGCTTTCTTT,TRBD1,TRBJ1-1,.,TRBV7-9
CASSLVWRGALGNEQYF,TGCGCCAGCAGCTTGGTCTGGCGGGGGGCACTTGGCAACGAGCAGTACTTC,TRBD2,TRBJ2-7,.,TRBV5-1
CASSEYTGVSSTGELFF,TGTGCCAGCAGTGAATACACAGGGGTTTCCAGCACCGGGGAGCTGTTTTTT,TRBD1,TRBJ2-2,.,TRBV25-1
CASSLSEFTGELFF,TGTGCCAGCAGTTTATCCGAGTTCACCGGGGAGCTGTTTTTT,.,TRBJ2-2,.,TRBV27
CASSLALAGVNNEQFF,TGTGCCAGCAGCTTGGCACTAGCGGGGGTAAACAATGAGCAGTTCTTC,TRBD2,TRBJ2-1,.,TRBV5-6
CASSYKTGLAKNIQYF,TGTGCCAGCAGTTATAAGACAGGCCTAGCCAAAAACATTCAGTACTTC,.,TRBJ2-4,.,TRBV6-5
CASSSGQGVDNQPQHF,TGTGCCAGCAGCTCAGGACAGGGGGTTGACAATCAGCCCCAGCATTTT,TRBD1,TRBJ1-5,.,TRBV7-8
CASSPRARTDTQYF,TGTGCCAGTAGTCCGAGGGCCCGCACAGATACGCAGTATTTT,.,TRBJ2-3,few,TRBV19
CASSLADKFYGYTF,TGTGCCAGCAGCTTAGCGGACAAGTTCTACGGCTACACCTTC,.,TRBJ1-2,.,TRBV7-2
CASSQTGTYEQYF,TGTGCCAGCAGTCAAACAGGGACCTACGAGCAGTACTTC,.,TRBJ2-7,.,TRBV6-1
CASSLVRGEDIQYF,TGTGCCAGCAGCTTAGTACGGGGGGAGGACATTCAGTACTTC,TRBD2,TRBJ2-4,.,TRBV7-9
CASSNPGSSGGTEQFF,TGTGCCAGTAGTAACCCAGGGAGTAGCGGGGGGACGGAGCAGTTCTTC,TRBD2,TRBJ2-1,.,TRBV19
CASSDGQPGDSPLHF,TGTGCCAGCAGTGACGGACAGCCCGGCGATTCACCCCTCCACTTT,.,TRBJ1-6,few,TRBV6-4
CASSEKRGVTDTQYF,TGCGCCAGCAGTGAGAAGCGGGGGGTCACAGATACGCAGTATTTT,TRBD2,TRBJ2-3,.,TRBV10-1
CASSYRRQGREKLFF,TGTGCCAGCAGTTACCGGCGACAGGGGAGAGAAAAACTGTTTTTT,TRBD1,TRBJ1-4,.,TRBV6-5
CASSAQGPQYF,TGCGCCAGCAGCGCACAGGGCCCGCAGTATTTT,.,TRBJ2-3,.,TRBV4-1
CASSFTGGPEKLFF,TGTGCCAGCAGTTTTACAGGGGGCCCTGAAAAACTGTTTTTT,TRBD1,TRBJ1-4,.,TRBV25-1
CASSFWTGPSGANVLTF,TGTGCCAGCAGCTTCTGGACAGGGCCCTCTGGGGCCAACGTCCTGACTTTC,TRBD1,TRBJ2-6,once,TRBV5-4
CASSLANGQGDEQYF,TGTGCCAGCAGTTTAGCTAACGGTCAGGGGGACGAGCAGTACTTC,TRBD1,TRBJ2-7,few,TRBV27
CASSPAAAADTQYF,TGTGCCAGCTCACCGGCGGCAGCCGCAGATACGCAGTATTTT,.,TRBJ2-3,.,TRBV18
CASRGSGNTEAFF,TGTGCCAGTCGGGGTAGTGGGAACACTGAAGCTTTCTTT,.,TRBJ1-1,once,TRBV19
CASSSNLRGPLYGYTF,TGTGCCAGCAGCTCAAACCTCAGGGGACCCCTCTATGGCTACACCTTC,.,TRBJ1-2,few,TRBV13
CASRTNYRENTEAFF,TGTGCCAGCAGGACGAATTACAGAGAGAACACTGAAGCTTTCTTT,.,TRBJ1-1,.,TRBV6-4
CASSFRRQTYNEQFF,TGTGCCAGCAGCTTTAGGAGACAGACTTACAATGAGCAGTTCTTC,.,TRBJ2-1,few,TRBV5-4
CASSVGMSAGKNEAFF,TGTGCCAGCAGCGTAGGAATGTCGGCAGGGAAGAACGAAGCTTTCTTT,.,TRBJ1-1,.,TRBV9
CASSYSTGLYNEQFF,TGTGCCAGCAGTTACAGCACAGGGCTATACAATGAGCAGTTCTTC,.,TRBJ2-1,.,TRBV6-6
CASSYSTGTINTEAFF,TGTGCCAGCAGTTACTCGACCGGGACAATCAACACTGAAGCTTTCTTT,.,TRBJ1-1,.,TRBV6-5
CASSTGSEAFF,TGTGCCAGTAGTACAGGCAGTGAAGCTTTCTTT,.,TRBJ1-1,.,TRBV19
CASSLPRRKQGARETQYF,TGTGCCAGCAGCTTACCTCGTAGGAAACAGGGGGCTCGGGAGACCCAGTACTTC,TRBD1,TRBJ2-5,.,TRBV7-9
CATSRDFRADTGELFF,TGTGCCACCAGCAGAGATTTCAGGGCCGACACCGGGGAGCTGTTTTTT,.,TRBJ2-2,.,TRBV15
CSAPGGVGAFF,TGCAGCGCCCCGGGCGGGGTGGGAGCTTTCTTT,.,TRBJ1-1,.,TRBV29-1
CASSYSQGYGYTF,TGTGCCAGCAGTTACTCGCAGGGGTATGGCTACACCTTC,.,TRBJ1-2,.,TRBV6-5
CASSFLTPVAGAGQETQYF,TGTGCCAGCAGCTTCCTAACGCCCGTGGCGGGGGCCGGCCAAGAGACCCAGTACTTC,.,TRBJ2-5,.,TRBV5-8
CASSWDGSSTDTQYF,TGTGCCAGCAGTTGGGACGGGAGCAGCACAGATACGCAGTATTTT,.,TRBJ2-3,.,TRBV7-9